These 24 T cell receptor beta chains were all obtained from the same sample, sequenced in a study of T cells in Graves' hyperthyroidism and ophthalmopathy. Researchers amplified the TCR beta CDR3 regions from RNA transcripts. In the first-round RT-PCR of the TCR CDR3, the HTBI primer set was used. From the multiplex PCR reads, TCRdb called clonotypes with MiXCR, one entry per CDR3 protein. Among around 500,000 distinct CDR3 sequences listed, about 16% were seen once. The sequenced material came from blood. The receptors come from a woman in her 30s with Graves' ophthalmopathy.

The V call is TRBV4-3, the J call TRBJ2-5; the D is unclear. The CDR3 runs 14 residues. Trimming removed 2 bases at V and 5 bases at J, with 12 bases between. CDR1 is LGHNA, CDR2 YSLEER, per germline. The CDR3 DNA reads as TGCGCCAGCAGCCAATCCCCTCTTGAGGAGACCCAGTACTTC. This translates into CASSQSPLEETQYF.

The chain combines TRBV4-3 with TRBJ2-7; 10 bases map to TRBD2. CDR3 length: 17 amino acids. Unmatched junction bases numbered 9, after V lost 0 bases and J lost 4 bases. Per germline, CDR1 LGHNA and CDR2 YSLEER. The CDR3 loop reads CASSQDPSGSSLYEQYF. Written as DNA, the CDR3 is TGCGCCAGCAGCCAAGATCCTAGCGGGAGTAGCTTGTACGAGCAGTACTTC.

CDR3 region: CASSLTVDSYNEQFF. In DNA, the CDR3 is TGTGCCAGCAGCTTAACGGTGGACTCCTACAATGAGCAGTTCTTC. The chain carries TRBV7-3 and TRBJ2-1; unclear D gene. The CDR3 loop spans 15 amino acids. Germline CDR1 is SGHTA and CDR2 is FQGTGA. Trimming took off 0 bases at V and 0 bases at J, with 6 bases between the two ends.

This chain's CDR3 is CASSSQGMRGYTF. The DNA for the CDR3 is TGCGCCAGCAGCTCACAGGGTATGCGGGGCTACACCTTC. The chain employs TRBV5-1 and TRBJ1-2, with D perhaps TRBD1 (6 bases). The ends were cut back, 3 bases at V and 8 bases at J, with 14 bases in the middle. Germline V gene sequence: CDR1 SGHRS, CDR2 YFSETQ. CDR3 length: 13 residues.

The chain combines TRBV19 with TRBJ2-3; D uncertain. The germline V gene has CDR1 LNHDA and CDR2 SQIVND (reference sequence). The CDR3 covers 15 residues. Deletions cut 2 bases from V and 2 bases from J, with 11 bases between. The CDR3: CASSIFVFNTDTQYF. CDR3 in DNA: TGTGCCAGTAGTATATTTGTCTTCAACACAGATACGCAGTATTTT.

This clonotype occurred a few times. This sequence joins TRBV7-6 and TRBJ2-2; 13 nucleotides align to TRBD2. Germline assignment: CDR1 SGHVS and CDR2 FNYEAQ. CDR3 length: 17 residues. V lost 5 bases, J lost 3 bases, and 6 bases stayed unmatched. CDR3 amino acids: CASSRTSGRGDTGELFF. CDR3 coding DNA: TGTGCCAGCAGCCGGACTAGCGGGAGAGGGGACACCGGGGAGCTGTTTTTT.

V is TRBV28 and J is TRBJ2-1; 12 nucleotides match TRBD2. Germline-derived CDR1 and CDR2 are MDHEN and SYDVKM. V lost 5 bases to trimming and J lost 6 bases; unmatched junction nucleotides: 5. The CDR3 covers 15 residues. The CDR3 loop reads CASSRLAGVRNEQFF. Written as DNA, the CDR3 is TGTGCCAGCAGTCGACTAGCGGGAGTGCGCAATGAGCAGTTCTTC.

The table lists this clonotype with many counts. The J gene is TRBJ2-6, the V gene TRBV27; the D gene is possibly TRBD2 (6 bases). Germline loops: CDR1 MNHEY, CDR2 SMNVEV (reference sequence). Between the trimmed V and J ends, which lost 8 bases and 4 bases, there was a span of 12 bases. The CDR3 runs 14 residues. The DNA of the CDR3 is TGTGCCAGCGGATTGGCGGGAGGGGCCAACGTCCTGACTTTC. Residues: CASGLAGGANVLTF.

This rearrangement joins TRBV11-2 to TRBJ2-2; 9 bases map to TRBD1. This CDR3 comprises 13 residues. V lost 8 bases to trimming and J lost 5 bases; unmatched junction nucleotides: 3. Germline V gives CDR1 SGHAT, CDR2 FQNNGV. CDR3 sequence (DNA): TGTGCCAGCGACAGGGGGGTTACCGGGGAGCTGTTTTTT. This encodes CASDRGVTGELFF.

The sample holds many counts of this clonotype. The chain has TRBV6-6 and TRBJ2-1; 8 bases are a match to TRBD2. V lost 2 bases and J lost 7; bases outside the gene matches: 7. CDR3 length: 15 residues. CDR1 MNHNY and CDR2 SVGAGI come from the germline V gene (reference sequence). CDR3 sequence: CASSYPSSGSNEQFF. CDR3 in DNA: TGTGCCAGCAGTTACCCTTCCAGCGGGAGTAATGAGCAGTTCTTC.

This clonotype was recorded many times. This rearrangement joins TRBV11-1 to TRBJ1-1; 7 bases map to TRBD1. The CDR3 consists of 14 residues. V shed 4 bases, J shed 1 base, and the junction held 3 bases outside the gene matches. CDR1 SGHAT and CDR2 FQDESV come from the germline V gene (reference sequence). The CDR3 is CASSSGTENTEAFF. The CDR3 region has the DNA TGTGCCAGCAGCTCCGGGACAGAGAACACTGAAGCTTTCTTT.

This clonotype was seen repeatedly, ten times or more. The chain couples TRBV12-3 or TRBV12-4 to TRBJ2-5, with TRBD1 matching over 10 bases. After removal of 5 bases from V and 5 bases from J, the junction contained 5 bases not matched to a gene. This CDR3 has 14 amino acids. The CDR3 reads CASSPGQGKETQYF. DNA of the CDR3: TGTGCCAGCAGTCCGGGACAGGGGAAGGAGACCCAGTACTTC.

This clonotype was found a few times. CDR3 protein: CASSSWSSGNEKLFF. In nucleotides, the CDR3 is TGTGCCAGCAGTTCGTGGTCGTCGGGGAATGAAAAACTGTTTTTT. The V gene is TRBV28, the J gene TRBJ1-4, with no clear D. V was clipped by 4 bases and J by 5 bases, with 14 bases between them. CDR1 is MDHEN and CDR2 is SYDVKM in the germline V gene. The CDR3 length is 15 residues.

This clonotype has at least ten counts. The chain has TRBV3-1 and TRBJ1-6; TRBD1 matches 8 bases. V dropped 4 bases and J dropped 6; count of bases not matched to a gene: 2. The CDR3 runs to 14 residues. Germline V lookup: CDR1 LGHDT, CDR2 YNNKEL (reference sequence). The DNA for the CDR3 is TGTGCCAGCAGCCCGACAGGGGCTAATTCACCCCTCCACTTT. This codes for CASSPTGANSPLHF.

This clonotype was picked up a small number of times. The chain carries TRBV15 and TRBJ1-4; D uncertain. CDR1 and CDR2 (germline): LNHNV, YYDKDF (reference sequence). Trimming pared 5 bases from V and 4 bases from J, leaving 11 bases between. The CDR3 contains 14 residues. The CDR3 protein is CATSLRSLNEKLFF. The CDR3 DNA reads TGTGCCACCAGCCTTCGAAGTCTTAATGAAAAACTGTTTTTT.

This rearrangement joins TRBV7-9 to TRBJ2-5; 13 nucleotides line up with TRBD2. CDR1 SEHNR and CDR2 FQNEAQ come from the germline V gene (reference sequence). The CDR3 totals 17 residues. Trimming removed 5 bases from V and 5 bases from J; junction bases left unmatched: 11. The CDR3 region is CASSPKGLAGAWETQYF. The CDR3 DNA sequence: TGTGCCAGCAGCCCGAAAGGACTAGCGGGAGCGTGGGAGACCCAGTACTTC. The variable domain in full, completed from reference TRBV7-9 and TRBJ2-5, reads DTGVSQNPRHKITKRGQNVTFRCDPISEHNRLYWYRQTLGQGPEFLTYFQNEAQLEKSRLLSDRFSAERPKGSFSTLEIQRTEQGDSAMYLCASSPKGLAGAWETQYFGPGTRLLVL.

This clonotype was recorded a few times. J is TRBJ1-6 and V is TRBV7-2; D gene ambiguous. The length of the CDR3 is 11 residues. Germline CDR1 reads SGHTA; CDR2 reads FQGNSA. Trimming stripped 3 bases from V and 12 bases from J, with 6 bases between. The CDR3, as DNA: TGTGCCAGCAGCTTGCGCCAACCCCTCCACTTT. Its protein is CASSLRQPLHF.

This chain links TRBV20-1 with TRBJ2-6, with D perhaps matching TRBD1 (5 bases). CDR1 and CDR2 from the germline V gene are DFQATT and SNEGSKA (reference sequence). This CDR3 has 16 amino acids. The CDR3 region has the DNA TGCAGCGTTGCTGGCCAGGGTGGCTCTGGGGCCAACGTCCTGACTTTC. Protein: CSVAGQGGSGANVLTF.

This clonotype was observed a few times. The genes are TRBV20-1 and TRBJ2-7; no definite D call. The length of the CDR3 is 14 residues. From germline, CDR1 is DFQATT and CDR2 SNEGSKA (reference sequence). V gave up 1 base and J gave up 2 bases, with 12 bases separating them. CDR3 residues: CSARGETEAYEQYF. The CDR3 DNA follows: TGCAGTGCTAGAGGAGAAACAGAGGCCTACGAGCAGTACTTC.

This clonotype was detected ten times or more. This chain joins TRBV7-2 and TRBJ2-7; maybe TRBD1 (5 bases). The germline gives CDR1 SGHTA, CDR2 FQGNSA. The V and J ends lost 5 bases and 1 base respectively, with 18 bases between them. The CDR3 extends over 16 amino acids. This CDR3 is CASSPTRVHRSYEQYF. CDR3 DNA: TGTGCCAGCAGCCCCACCAGGGTCCATCGTTCCTACGAGCAGTACTTC.

The table lists this clonotype with many counts. The chain has TRBV28 and TRBJ2-1; D remains unclear. Per germline, CDR1 MDHEN and CDR2 SYDVKM. Trimming pared 8 bases from V and 0 bases from J, leaving 11 bases between. This CDR3 has 14 residues. CDR3 in amino acids: CASVNIGSYNEQFF. The CDR3 DNA follows: TGTGCCAGCGTAAATATAGGCTCCTACAATGAGCAGTTCTTC.

At least ten counts were recorded for this clonotype. The rearrangement links TRBV15 to TRBJ1-1; 8 bases line up with TRBD1. Germline V gives CDR1 LNHNV, CDR2 YYDKDF (reference sequence). This CDR3 region has 15 residues. With 7 bases clipped from V and 3 bases from J, the junction kept 10 bases outside the gene matches. This chain's CDR3 is CATTEDRVRYTEAFF. CDR3 bases: TGTGCCACCACCGAGGACAGGGTAAGGTACACTGAAGCTTTCTTT.

The V call is TRBV30, the J call TRBJ2-7; possibly TRBD2 for D (5 bases). Per the germline V gene, CDR1 is GTSNPN and CDR2 is SVGIG (reference sequence). V was pared by 5 bases and J by 1 base, with 15 bases between. This CDR3 has 14 amino acids. CDR3 residues: CAWDYSGGSYEQYF. CDR3 bases: TGTGCCTGGGACTACAGCGGTGGTTCCTACGAGCAGTACTTC.

This rearrangement joins TRBV13 to TRBJ2-1; tentatively, D is TRBD2 (6 bases). The germline CDR1 and CDR2 sequences are PRHDT and FYEKMQ (reference sequence). Between the trimmed V and J ends, which lost 5 bases and 2 bases, there was a span of 13 bases. The CDR3 loop spans 15 amino acids. The CDR3 protein is CASSAGLQAYNEQFF. DNA of the CDR3: TGTGCCAGCAGCGCGGGACTCCAAGCCTACAATGAGCAGTTCTTC.